These T cell receptor beta chains were read from a single sample in a study of OX40 agonist ivuxolimab in advanced cancers. Clones were read by immunoSEQ multiplex PCR, and TCRdb kept only the in-frame ones, dropping some. In the table there are over 100,000 clones, 80% to 90% of which are singletons. Specimen: CD4+ or CD8+ T cells sorted from blood, collected in a trial of the OX40 agonist ivuxolimab. The receptors were gathered from an adult with an advanced solid tumor such as melanoma, head and neck, liver or kidney cancer. CDR3s include the opening cysteine and the closing phenylalanine or tryptophan. Each record gives: clone size, V gene, D gene, J gene, CDR3 DNA, CDR3 protein. A D gene is named only where the DNA matches it firmly. A row's size may be missing; if present it is once, few, many or a size class.

>NA|TRBV11-2|TRBD1|TRBJ2-3
TGTGCCACCACAGGGGACCGGCGGGATACGCAGTATTTT
CATTGDRRDTQYF
>NA|TRBV29-1|TRBD1|TRBJ1-4
TGCAGCGTTGTTGGGACAGCCAACGCAACTAATGAAAAACTGTTTTTT
CSVVGTANATNEKLFF
>NA|TRBV2|NA|TRBJ1-5
TGTGCCAGCAACCAGGACACCTATAGCAATCAGCCCCAGCATTTT
CASNQDTYSNQPQHF
>NA|TRBV5-6|NA|TRBJ1-2
TGTGCCAGCAGCAAGGCAGGGGTCGGCTATGGCTACACCTTC
CASSKAGVGYGYTF
>NA|TRBV27|NA|TRBJ1-3
TGTGCCAGCAGTTTCCAGGGGTCTGGAAACACCATATATTTT
CASSFQGSGNTIYF
>NA|TRBV28|NA|TRBJ1-5
TGTGCCAGCAGTGCAACAAAAGGGAGCAATCAGCCCCAGCATTTT
CASSATKGSNQPQHF
>NA|TRBV27|TRBD2|TRBJ2-2
TGTGCCAGCAGTTTATTTTCGGGAGGTACCGGGGAGCTGTTTTTT
CASSLFSGGTGELFF
>NA|TRBV7-6|TRBD2|TRBJ2-1
TGTGCCAGCAGCTTAGGACTAGCGGGGGGGTCTGGGGAGCAGTTCTTC
CASSLGLAGGSGEQFF
>NA|TRBV19|TRBD1|TRBJ2-7
TGTGCCAGTAGTATGGTGGGACAGGGGGACTACGAGCAGTACTTC
CASSMVGQGDYEQYF
>once|TRBV7-7|TRBD1|TRBJ2-7
TGTGCTAGCAGCTCGGGACAGGGAGTAGGCGAGCAGTACTTC
CASSSGQGVGEQYF
>NA|TRBV7-2|TRBD1|TRBJ2-3
TGTGCCAGCAGCACCGGGACAGGGCCGGCAGATACGCAGTATTTT
CASSTGTGPADTQYF
>NA|TRBV2|NA|TRBJ1-1
TGTGCCAGCAGTTTCACTGAGGGGGACACTGAAGCTTTCTTT
CASSFTEGDTEAFF
>NA|TRBV28|NA|TRBJ1-2
TGTGCCAGCAGTTTATTAGACGGTGGCTACACCTTC
CASSLLDGGYTF
>NA|TRBV30|NA|TRBJ2-3
TGTGCCTGGAGTGTCCTTGCAGGTACGCAGTATTTT
CAWSVLAGTQYF
>NA|TRBV6-5|NA|TRBJ1-1
TGTGCCAGCGTTCAGGGGCTGGTGGCTTTCTTT
CASVQGLVAFF
>NA|TRBV5-1|NA|TRBJ2-2
TGCGCCAGCAGCATTTCGCCCCGCACCGGGGAGCTGTTTTTT
CASSISPRTGELFF
>once|TRBV28|NA|TRBJ1-3
TGTGCCAGCAGTTTAAAGGTTTTTGGAAACACCATATATTTT
CASSLKVFGNTIYF
>NA|TRBV2|NA|TRBJ2-5
TGTGCCAGCAGTGATTTGGGGAAGACCCAGTACTTC
CASSDLGKTQYF